These T cell receptor beta chains were read from a single sample in a study of T-cell reconstitution after alpha-beta-depleted transplantation in children. A single record per CDR3 protein comes from TCRdb applying MiXCR to the PCR reads. The sample has over 200,000 distinct CDR3 sequences, 8% to 10% seen once. The sequences come from PBMCs from the stem cell graft donor, collected from the stem cell graft. Receptors originate from a human donor who donated a stem cell graft to a child with acute lymphoblastic leukemia. CDR3s include the opening cysteine and the closing phenylalanine or tryptophan. The D gene is left open where the match is weak. Clone size is given for some rows only: seen once, a few or many times, or a class if the clone is expanded.

>few|TRBV6-1|.|TRBJ1-2
CASSRDHFYGYTF
TGTGCCAGCAGTCGCGACCACTTCTATGGCTACACCTTC
>.|TRBV12-3/TRBV12-4|.|TRBJ1-1
CASRWGDLNTEAFF
TGTGCCAGCAGGTGGGGGGACTTGAACACTGAAGCTTTCTTT
>many|TRBV5-1|.|TRBJ1-6
CASSLASEARPLHF
TGCGCCAGCAGCTTGGCCTCGGAAGCCCGACCCCTCCACTTT
>.|TRBV5-1|.|TRBJ2-1
CASRTQGYNEQFF
TGCGCCAGCAGAACGCAGGGGTACAATGAGCAGTTCTTC
>.|TRBV5-6|TRBD2|TRBJ2-3
CASSLGLAGGTDTQYF
TGTGCCAGCAGCTTGGGCTTGGCGGGGGGCACAGATACGCAGTATTTT
>few|TRBV4-2|TRBD2|TRBJ2-1
CASSQERAGGTYNEQFF
TGTGCCAGCAGCCAAGAGCGAGCGGGGGGAACCTACAATGAGCAGTTCTTC
>many|TRBV6-1|.|TRBJ1-1
CASNPASRENTEAFF
TGTGCCAGCAATCCGGCGTCTAGGGAGAACACTGAAGCTTTCTTT
>few|TRBV20-1|.|TRBJ1-2
CSARAPGRPGYGYTF
TGCAGTGCTAGAGCCCCCGGGCGCCCAGGGTATGGCTACACCTTC
>.|TRBV12-3/TRBV12-4|.|TRBJ1-1
CASSLNVDEAFF
TGTGCCAGCAGTTTAAATGTAGATGAAGCTTTCTTT
>few|TRBV4-3|TRBD1|TRBJ1-2
CASSRDRHGRGRFVSGYTF
TGCGCCAGCAGCCGCGATAGGCACGGAAGGGGGCGGTTTGTTTCCGGCTACACCTTC
>few|TRBV6-5|TRBD1|TRBJ2-3
CASSYPGTGGAWTDTQYF
TGTGCCAGCAGTTATCCCGGGACAGGGGGCGCGTGGACAGATACGCAGTATTTT
>few|TRBV20-1|.|TRBJ1-2
CSARDQGTNYGYTF
TGCAGTGCTAGAGATCAGGGGACCAACTATGGCTACACCTTC
>.|TRBV29-1|TRBD1|TRBJ2-7
CSVEPRTGGYEQCF
TGCAGCGTTGAACCCCGGACAGGGGGGTACGAGCAGTGCTTC
>few|TRBV5-1|.|TRBJ1-3
CASSLFPGSGNTIYF
TGCGCCAGCAGCTTGTTTCCGGGATCTGGAAACACCATATATTTT
>few|TRBV5-1|.|TRBJ2-1
CASSSSQGGGEQFF
TGCGCCAGCAGCTCCTCACAGGGCGGTGGTGAGCAGTTCTTC
>.|TRBV15|.|TRBJ1-2
CATSSEAGYGYTF
TGTGCCACCAGCAGCGAAGCCGGCTATGGCTACACCTTC
>many|TRBV6-5|.|TRBJ1-1
CASRGVNTEAFF
TGTGCCAGCAGAGGGGTGAACACTGAAGCTTTCTTT
>many|TRBV28|.|TRBJ2-1
CASSLWQGSSLHRYNEQFF
TGTGCCAGCAGTTTATGGCAGGGGTCCTCCCTACACCGATACAATGAGCAGTTCTTC
>many|TRBV7-9|.|TRBJ2-6
CASSLGISGANVLTF
TGTGCCAGCAGCTTAGGGATCTCTGGGGCCAACGTCCTGACTTTC
>few|TRBV2|.|TRBJ2-1
CASQGLVMREQFF
TGTGCCAGCCAGGGCCTAGTGATGCGCGAGCAGTTCTTC
>.|TRBV6-2/TRBV6-3|.|TRBJ1-5
CASKRSGFQPQHF
TGTGCCAGCAAACGTTCGGGTTTTCAGCCCCAGCATTTT
>many|TRBV5-1|.|TRBJ2-5
CASSNQETQYF
TGCGCCAGCAGTAATCAAGAGACCCAGTACTTC
>.|TRBV30|TRBD2|TRBJ2-1
CAWSTSGGNNEQFF
TGTGCCTGGAGTACTAGCGGGGGAAACAATGAGCAGTTCTTC
>many|TRBV29-1|TRBD1|TRBJ1-5
CSGTGTGRIQPQHF
TGCAGCGGGACGGGGACAGGGCGGATTCAGCCCCAGCATTTT
>.|TRBV11-2|.|TRBJ2-5
CASSLVNQETQYF
TGTGCCAGCAGCTTAGTGAATCAAGAGACCCAGTACTTC
>.|TRBV7-2|.|TRBJ1-1
CASSIGGTGSMNTEAFF
TGTGCCAGCAGCATAGGGGGAACAGGGTCGATGAACACTGAAGCTTTCTTT
>few|TRBV20-1|TRBD2|TRBJ2-1
CSARVDTSGGAHNEQFF
TGCAGTGCTAGAGTGGATACTAGCGGGGGGGCCCACAATGAGCAGTTCTTC
>.|TRBV5-1|TRBD2|TRBJ2-3
CASSLDLAGGTDTQYF
TGCGCCAGCAGCTTGGATCTAGCGGGGGGCACAGATACGCAGTATTTT
>many|TRBV5-1|TRBD2|TRBJ2-5
CASSLESSGAQETQYF
TGCGCCAGCAGCTTGGAGTCTAGCGGGGCTCAAGAGACCCAGTACTTC
>many|TRBV12-3/TRBV12-4|.|TRBJ2-2
CASSLPVGLRTGELFF
TGTGCCAGCAGCTTACCCGTCGGCCTACGAACCGGGGAGCTGTTTTTT
>many|TRBV5-1|.|TRBJ1-2
CASSLAQGTHGYTF
TGCGCCAGCAGCTTGGCTCAGGGGACGCATGGCTACACCTTC
>.|TRBV18|.|TRBJ2-1
CASSTTQGGGYNEQFF
TGTGCCAGCTCAACCACCCAGGGGGGCGGGTACAATGAGCAGTTCTTC
>few|TRBV5-1|TRBD1|TRBJ2-3
CASSSTGGGTDTQYF
TGCGCCAGCAGCTCCACAGGGGGCGGCACAGATACGCAGTATTTT
>many|TRBV12-3/TRBV12-4|.|TRBJ2-7
CASRISDIGLGQYF
TGTGCCAGCAGGATTTCGGACATAGGTTTGGGGCAGTACTTC
>.|TRBV5-4|.|TRBJ2-7
CASRPGQRLSYEQYF
TGTGCCAGCAGACCAGGACAGCGACTCTCCTACGAGCAGTACTTC
>many|TRBV29-1|.|TRBJ1-1
CSVVRTEAEAFF
TGCAGCGTTGTCAGGACAGAGGCTGAAGCTTTCTTT
>.|TRBV27|TRBD1|TRBJ1-5
CARTGGRSNQPQHF
TGTGCCAGAACAGGGGGCCGGAGCAATCAGCCCCAGCATTTT
>.|TRBV4-1|TRBD1|TRBJ1-5
CASSQDGGDRADGSNQPQHF
TGCGCCAGCAGCCAAGATGGGGGGGACAGGGCTGATGGATCCAATCAGCCCCAGCATTTT